These 30 T cell receptor beta chains came from one sample sequenced in a study of Ad26.COV2.S vaccination and SARS-CoV-2 variants. Clones were read by immunoSEQ multiplex PCR, and TCRdb kept only the in-frame ones, dropping some. The sample yields over 200,000 clones, roughly 88% seen once. Treatment in this sample: roughly 18 received Ad26.COV2.S at low or high dose, single or two shots; 5 received placebo; per-sample allocation not given. All samples were drawn on day 63, counting from the first vaccine or placebo injection. The sample in question was peripheral blood, obtained in a trial of Ad26.COV2.S vaccine versus placebo. Receptor source: a person aged 18-65 years who received the Ad26.COV2.S COVID-19 vaccine or a placebo.

The chain recombines TRBV28 with TRBJ1-6, with 7 bases matching TRBD1. V was clipped by 2 bases and J by 11 bases; unmatched bases: 9. This CDR3 comprises 15 residues. Germline CDR1 reads MDHEN; CDR2 reads SYDVKM. The CDR3 sequence: CASSLPTGWYTPLHF. In DNA, the CDR3 is TGTGCCAGCAGTTTACCGACAGGGTGGTATACACCCCTCCACTTT.

The chain couples TRBV19 to TRBJ2-5; maybe TRBD2 (5 bases). The CDR3 sequence is 12 residues long. Per the germline V gene, CDR1 is LNHDA and CDR2 is SQIVND (reference sequence). V was shortened by 6 bases and J by 5 bases, with 10 bases between the two germline ends. The CDR3 DNA reads TGTGCCAGTAGGGACTTTGGGGAGACCCAGTACTTC. This gives the protein CASRDFGETQYF.

V is TRBV4-3 and J is TRBJ2-7, with D maybe TRBD1 (6 bases). This CDR3 is built from 15 residues. Germline V lookup: CDR1 LGHNA, CDR2 YSLEER. V was cut by 1 base and J by 4 bases, with 14 bases left in between. The chain's CDR3 is CASSQVRGVRYEQYF. CDR3 bases: TGCGCCAGCAGCCAAGTCAGGGGAGTGAGGTACGAGCAGTACTTC.

The chain couples TRBV6-5 to TRBJ2-7, with 8 bases matching TRBD1. Per germline, CDR1 MNHEY and CDR2 SVGAGI. Trimming cost V 0 bases and J 2 bases; bases outside gene matches: 3. CDR3 length: 15 amino acids. DNA for the CDR3: TGTGCCAGCAGTTACTCCGCGACAGGGGCCTACGAGCAGTACTTC. Amino acids: CASSYSATGAYEQYF.

This chain uses TRBV28 with TRBJ1-2; no clear D. Trimming took 5 bases from V and 3 from J, leaving 22 bases between them. CDR3 length equals 17 residues. CDR1 is MDHEN and CDR2 is SYDVKM in the germline V gene. CDR3 residues: CASSPPRPILPHYGYTF. DNA for the CDR3: TGTGCCAGCAGTCCTCCCCGACCAATCCTCCCACACTATGGCTACACCTTC.

CDR3 DNA: TGTGCCAGCAAGACGGGGCCAATTCAAGAGACCCAGTACTTC. Translating it yields CASKTGPIQETQYF. The V gene is TRBV6-5, the J gene TRBJ2-5; the D gene could be TRBD1 or TRBD2 (5 bases each). This CDR3 spans 14 amino acids. Trimming took 7 bases from V and 2 from J, leaving 14 bases between them. Per germline, CDR1 MNHEY and CDR2 SVGAGI.

This rearrangement joins TRBV30 to TRBJ2-2; 9 positions match TRBD1. V trimming: 2 bases; J trimming: 7 bases; junction bases outside the gene matches: 8. Germline CDR1 and CDR2: GTSNPN and SVGIG (reference sequence). The CDR3 has 15 residues. The CDR3 coding sequence is TGTGCCTGGAGTCTGGGACAGGGCAATGGCGGGGAGCTGTTTTTT. Translation gives CAWSLGQGNGGELFF.

This clone was seen more than once but under ten times. This chain connects TRBV30 to TRBJ2-7, with unresolved D. Trimming pared 0 bases from V and 6 bases from J, leaving 9 bases between. Germline V gene data show CDR1 as GTSNPN and CDR2 as SVGIG (reference sequence). This CDR3 has 12 residues. CDR3 nucleotide sequence: TGTGCCTGGAGTGTACAGTCCCTCGAGCAGTACTTC. Translated, it gives CAWSVQSLEQYF.

The chain employs TRBV30 and TRBJ1-1; a possible D gene is TRBD1 (5 bases). The V gene lost 5 bases and the J gene lost 3 bases, with 19 bases spanning the gap. CDR1 GTSNPN and CDR2 SVGIG come from the germline V gene (reference sequence). The CDR3 loop spans 15 amino acids. Here the CDR3 reads CAWVPPGPRDTEAFF. The CDR3 DNA sequence: TGTGCCTGGGTCCCCCCGGGGCCTCGGGACACTGAAGCTTTCTTT.

The chain has TRBV19 and TRBJ2-6, with 7 bases fitting TRBD1. Unmatched junction bases numbered 14, after V lost 5 bases and J lost 1 base. CDR3 length: 19 amino acids. Germline V gene lookup returns CDR1 LNHDA and CDR2 SQIVND (reference sequence). The CDR3 region is CASSQRQGRALSGANVLTF. CDR3 DNA sequence: TGTGCCAGTAGTCAGCGACAGGGCCGTGCCCTTTCTGGGGCCAACGTCCTGACTTTC.

Only one count was recorded for this clone. The rearrangement joins TRBV7-2 to TRBJ2-7; either TRBD1 or TRBD2 may fit D (7 bases each). V shed 1 base and J shed 6 bases, with 28 bases lying between them. The germline CDR1 and CDR2 sequences are SGHTA and FQGNSA. The CDR3 sequence is 19 residues long. In DNA, the CDR3 is TGTGCCAGCAGCTTAGTCGCGGCAGGGGGGGTAGGTCCGTCGGGCGAGCAGTACTTC. Translating it yields CASSLVAAGGVGPSGEQYF.

The chain employs TRBV4-2 and TRBJ1-1; possibly TRBD1 for D (6 bases). V lost 1 base, J lost 1 base, and 13 bases lay in between. CDR3 length: 16 residues. Germline V gene lookup returns CDR1 LGHNA and CDR2 YNFKEQ. This CDR3 reads CASSQAVGGKNTEAFF. For the CDR3, the DNA is TGTGCCAGCAGCCAAGCGGTGGGGGGCAAGAACACTGAAGCTTTCTTT.

V gene TRBV5-1 combines with J gene TRBJ2-3, with D possibly called TRBD1 or TRBD2 (6 bases each). Trimming removed 2 bases from V and 3 bases from J, with 13 bases in between. Germline CDR1 and CDR2: SGHRS and YFSETQ. This CDR3 region has 15 residues. CDR3 sequence: CASSLGGGATDTQYF. In DNA, the CDR3 is TGCGCCAGCAGCTTAGGGGGAGGAGCGACAGATACGCAGTATTTT.

This chain joins TRBV12-3 or TRBV12-4 and TRBJ1-2; 7 nucleotides agree with TRBD1. The ends lost 5 bases at V and 8 bases at J; junction bases unmatched: 8. The CDR3 length is 13 residues. The chain's CDR3 is CASSTRQGRGYTF. CDR3 nucleotides: TGTGCCAGCAGTACCAGACAGGGTCGGGGCTACACCTTC.

Concerning this clone itself: The junction departs from germline at one end; a sequencing error may be responsible. This chain uses TRBV4-3 with TRBJ1-2; D is uncertain. Germline V gives CDR1 LGHNA, CDR2 YSLEER. CDR3 length: 14 residues. The CDR3 here is CAGSQDRGDYGYTF. The DNA for the CDR3 is TGCGCCGGCAGCCAAGACCGCGGGGACTATGGCTACACCTTC.

The CDR3 region is CASSSRTTRETQYF. The DNA for the CDR3 is TGTGCCAGCAGCTCCCGGACCACCCGTGAGACCCAGTACTTC. The chain couples TRBV13 to TRBJ2-5, with D uncertain. Per germline, CDR1 PRHDT and CDR2 FYEKMQ (reference sequence). V was clipped by 4 bases and J by 5 bases, with 14 bases between them. CDR3 length: 14 residues.

The genes are TRBV7-9 and TRBJ2-3, with D possibly being TRBD1 (5 bases). Trimming took off 5 bases at V and 2 bases at J, with 17 bases between the two ends. CDR1 and CDR2 (germline): SEHNR, FQNEAQ (reference sequence). This CDR3 contains 16 residues. The CDR3 bases are TGTGCCAGCAGCCGTCGCCTATTGACAGACACAGATACGCAGTATTTT. The encoded protein is CASSRRLLTDTDTQYF. Based on the CDR3 plus reference TRBV7-9 and TRBJ2-3, the full variable domain is DTGVSQNPRHKITKRGQNVTFRCDPISEHNRLYWYRQTLGQGPEFLTYFQNEAQLEKSRLLSDRFSAERPKGSFSTLEIQRTEQGDSAMYLCASSRRLLTDTDTQYFGPGTRLTVL.

The V gene is TRBV30, the J gene TRBJ1-3; a possible D gene is TRBD1 (5 bases). Deletions cut 3 bases from V and 3 bases from J, with 15 bases between. The CDR3 spans 15 residues. The germline V gene encodes CDR1 GTSNPN and CDR2 SVGIG (reference sequence). The CDR3: CAWRVQGAFGNTIYF. DNA for the CDR3: TGTGCCTGGAGGGTTCAGGGAGCGTTTGGAAACACCATATATTTT.

The V and J genes are TRBV10-2 and TRBJ1-1, with 12 bases that match TRBD1. The CDR3 consists of 14 residues. The V and J ends lost 10 bases and 4 bases, in that order; junction bases with no gene match: 7. Germline CDR1 WSHSY, CDR2 SAAADI. The CDR3: CATRDRGQTTEAFF. The CDR3 nucleotides are TGCGCCACCAGGGACAGGGGGCAGACCACTGAAGCTTTCTTT.

V usage is TRBV7-9 and J usage is TRBJ2-7; maybe TRBD1 (5 bases). The V end lost 5 bases, the J end lost 0 bases, and 11 bases lay between the germline ends. Germline V CDR1 and CDR2: SEHNR, FQNEAQ (reference sequence). This CDR3 comprises 14 residues. DNA for the CDR3: TGTGCCAGCAGCGCCTCAGGGTACTCCTACGAGCAGTACTTC. This gives the protein CASSASGYSYEQYF.

This clone occurred a few times. The V call is TRBV9, the J call TRBJ1-2; TRBD1 is a possible D gene (6 bases). Trimming shortened V by 3 bases and J by 8 bases, and 20 bases separated the two germline ends. The V gene's germline CDR1 is SGDLS and CDR2 YYNGEE. This CDR3 spans 15 amino acids. CDR3 in amino acids: CASSDPVRGLRGYTF. CDR3 DNA sequence: TGTGCCAGCAGCGATCCCGTGAGGGGGTTACGGGGCTACACCTTC. The variable domain in full, with the rest retrieved from reference TRBV9 and TRBJ1-2, is DSGVTQTPKHLITATGQRVTLRCSPRSGDLSVYWYQQSLDQGLQFLIQYYNGEERAKGNILERFSAQQFPDLHSELNLSSLELGDSALYFCASSDPVRGLRGYTFGSGTRLTVV.

This chain uses TRBV7-6 with TRBJ2-3; 12 bases align to TRBD1. Germline V lookup: CDR1 SGHVS, CDR2 FNYEAQ. The CDR3 extends over 16 amino acids. Trimming cost V 1 base and J 4 bases; bases outside gene matches: 3. CDR3 bases: TGTGCCAGCAGCTTAGAGGGACAGGGGGCCTCAGATACGCAGTATTTT. It yields the protein CASSLEGQGASDTQYF.

The rearrangement joins TRBV11-2 to TRBJ2-1, with a possible D match to TRBD1 (6 bases). Germline V gene lookup returns CDR1 SGHAT and CDR2 FQNNGV. The CDR3 covers 14 residues. V was pared by 3 bases and J by 8 bases, with 14 bases between. This CDR3 is CASSFGRGGDEQFF. CDR3 sequence (DNA): TGTGCCAGCAGCTTCGGCAGGGGTGGCGATGAGCAGTTCTTC. Full variable domain (outside the CDR3, taken from reference TRBV11-2 and TRBJ2-1): EAGVAQSPRYKIIEKRQSVAFWCNPISGHATLYWYQQILGQGPKLLIQFQNNGVVDDSQLPKDRFSAERLKGVDSTLKIQPAKLEDSAVYLCASSFGRGGDEQFFGPGTRLTVL.

Concerning this clone itself: A read error may produce the germline difference seen at one junction end. The V and J genes are TRBV27 and TRBJ2-5; tentative D call: TRBD1 (6 bases). From germline, CDR1 is MNHEY and CDR2 SMNVEV (reference sequence). CDR3 length: 17 residues. The CDR3 nucleotides read TGTGCCAGCAGTCTATCTCCTCGGGACAACAGCCAAGAGACCCAGTACTTC. Translation gives CASSLSPRDNSQETQYF.

The chain is built from TRBV5-4 and TRBJ2-7; no definite D call. Trimming shortened V by 1 base and J by 5 bases, and 13 bases separated the two germline ends. The V gene's germline CDR1 is SGHNT and CDR2 YYREEE (reference sequence). The CDR3 is 14 residues long. The DNA of the CDR3 is TGTGCCAGCAGCTTGATACTCGACGGCGACGAGCAGTACTTC. Translation gives CASSLILDGDEQYF.

This clone was seen more than once but under ten times. This chain connects TRBV4-3 to TRBJ2-7; 7 positions match TRBD1. The CDR3 is 14 amino acids. Trimming at V came to 2 bases and at J to 9 bases, leaving 10 bases not matched to a gene. Germline V gene lookup returns CDR1 LGHNA and CDR2 YSLEER. DNA for the CDR3: TGCGCCAGCAGCCAATCTTTGCAGGGGGAAAGGCAGTACTTC. Translating gives CASSQSLQGERQYF.

This chain uses TRBV4-3 with TRBJ1-1, with D unresolved. V was shortened by 4 bases and J by 6 bases, with 9 bases between the two germline ends. The CDR3 spans 12 residues. Per germline, CDR1 LGHNA and CDR2 YSLEER. CDR3 bases: TGCGCCAGCAGCCGCTTCGCAGCTGAAGCTTTCTTT. Protein: CASSRFAAEAFF.

The rearrangement links TRBV10-3 to TRBJ2-5; the match to TRBD2 covers 10 bases. V lost 4 bases to trimming and J lost 5 bases; unmatched junction nucleotides: 4. Germline V gene lookup returns CDR1 ENHRY and CDR2 SYGVKD. The CDR3 runs to 14 residues. CDR3 DNA: TGTGCCATCAGTGGGCTAGCGGGAGAGGAGACCCAGTACTTC. Amino acid sequence: CAISGLAGEETQYF.

V usage is TRBV6-6 and J usage is TRBJ1-6; D is possibly TRBD1 (6 bases). Per germline, CDR1 MNHNY and CDR2 SVGAGI (reference sequence). V gave up 2 bases and J gave up 10 bases, with 12 bases separating them. This CDR3 has 14 residues. The CDR3 protein is CASSYGGLGSPLHF. The DNA of the CDR3 is TGTGCCAGCAGTTACGGGGGGCTTGGATCACCCCTCCACTTT.

This chain links TRBV6-2 or TRBV6-3 with TRBJ1-1; D possibly corresponds to TRBD1 (5 bases). V gave up 2 bases and J gave up 5 bases, with 9 bases separating them. CDR1 and CDR2 from the germline V gene are MNHEY and SVGEGT. CDR3 length equals 13 residues. CDR3 sequence (DNA): TGTGCCAGCAGTTACACAGGTATTACTGAAGCTTTCTTT. It codes for CASSYTGITEAFF.